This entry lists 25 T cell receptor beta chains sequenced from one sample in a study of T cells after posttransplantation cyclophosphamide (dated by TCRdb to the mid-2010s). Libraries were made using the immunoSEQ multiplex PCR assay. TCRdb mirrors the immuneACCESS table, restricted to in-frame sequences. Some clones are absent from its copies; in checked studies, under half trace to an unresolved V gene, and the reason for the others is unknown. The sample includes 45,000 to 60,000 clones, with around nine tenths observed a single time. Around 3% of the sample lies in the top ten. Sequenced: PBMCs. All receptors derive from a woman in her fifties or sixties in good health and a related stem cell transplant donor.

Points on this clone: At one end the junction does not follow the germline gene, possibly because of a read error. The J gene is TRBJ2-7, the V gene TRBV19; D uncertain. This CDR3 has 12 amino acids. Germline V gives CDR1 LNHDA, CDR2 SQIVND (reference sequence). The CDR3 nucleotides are TGTGCCAGTACGATCACGTTGATCCCCCCGGACTTC. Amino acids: CASTITLIPPDF.

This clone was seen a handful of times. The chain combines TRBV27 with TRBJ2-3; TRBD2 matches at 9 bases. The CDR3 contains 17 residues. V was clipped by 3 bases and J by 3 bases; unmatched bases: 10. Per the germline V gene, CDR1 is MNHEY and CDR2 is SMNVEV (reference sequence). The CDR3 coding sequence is TGTGCCAGCAGTTTTGGGTTAGCGGGGGCAGGAACAGATACGCAGTATTTT. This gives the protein CASSFGLAGAGTDTQYF.

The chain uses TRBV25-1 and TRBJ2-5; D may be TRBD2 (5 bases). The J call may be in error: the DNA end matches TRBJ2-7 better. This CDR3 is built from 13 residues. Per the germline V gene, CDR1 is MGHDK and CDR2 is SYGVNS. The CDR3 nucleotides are TGTGCCAGCAGTCGAGCGGTCGCCTACGAGCAGTACTTC. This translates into CASSRAVAYEQYF.

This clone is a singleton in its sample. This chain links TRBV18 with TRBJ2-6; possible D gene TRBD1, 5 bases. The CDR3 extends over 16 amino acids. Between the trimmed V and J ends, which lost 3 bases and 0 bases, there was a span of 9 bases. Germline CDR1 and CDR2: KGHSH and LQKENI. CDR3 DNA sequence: TGTGCCAGCTCACCCTTGACAGTCTCTGGGGCCAACGTCCTGACTTTC. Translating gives CASSPLTVSGANVLTF.

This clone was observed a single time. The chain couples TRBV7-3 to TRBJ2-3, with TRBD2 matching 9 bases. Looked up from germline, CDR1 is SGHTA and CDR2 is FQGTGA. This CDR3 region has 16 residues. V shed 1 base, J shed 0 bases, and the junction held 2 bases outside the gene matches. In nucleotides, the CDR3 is TGTGCCAGCAGCTTAATGCTAGCGGGAAGCACAGATACGCAGTATTTT. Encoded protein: CASSLMLAGSTDTQYF.

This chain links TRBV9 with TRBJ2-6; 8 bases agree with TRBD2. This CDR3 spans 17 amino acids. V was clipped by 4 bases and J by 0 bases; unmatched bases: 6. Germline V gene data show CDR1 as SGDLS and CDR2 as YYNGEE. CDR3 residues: CASSFLAGSSGANVLTF. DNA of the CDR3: TGTGCCAGCAGCTTTTTAGCGGGGAGCTCTGGGGCCAACGTCCTGACTTTC. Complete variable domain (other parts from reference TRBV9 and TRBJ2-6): DSGVTQTPKHLITATGQRVTLRCSPRSGDLSVYWYQQSLDQGLQFLIQYYNGEERAKGNILERFSAQQFPDLHSELNLSSLELGDSALYFCASSFLAGSSGANVLTFGAGSRLTVL.

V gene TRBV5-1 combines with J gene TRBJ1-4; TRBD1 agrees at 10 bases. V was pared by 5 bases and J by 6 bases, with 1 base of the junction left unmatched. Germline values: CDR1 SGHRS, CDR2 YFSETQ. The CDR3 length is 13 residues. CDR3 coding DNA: TGCGCCAGCAGAGGGACAGGGGATGAAAAACTGTTTTTT. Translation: CASRGTGDEKLFF.

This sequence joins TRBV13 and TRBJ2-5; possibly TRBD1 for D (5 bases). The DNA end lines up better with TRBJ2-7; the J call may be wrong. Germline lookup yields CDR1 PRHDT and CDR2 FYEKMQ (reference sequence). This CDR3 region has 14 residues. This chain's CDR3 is CASSPSPGSYEQYF. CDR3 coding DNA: TGTGCCAGCAGCCCCTCCCCAGGGTCCTACGAGCAGTACTTC.

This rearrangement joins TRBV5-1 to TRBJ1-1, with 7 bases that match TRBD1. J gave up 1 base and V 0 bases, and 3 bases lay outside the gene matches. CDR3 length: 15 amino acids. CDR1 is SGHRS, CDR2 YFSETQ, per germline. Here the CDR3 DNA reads TGCGCCAGCAGCTTGGCTAGGGACAGGAACACTGAAGCTTTCTTT. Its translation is CASSLARDRNTEAFF.

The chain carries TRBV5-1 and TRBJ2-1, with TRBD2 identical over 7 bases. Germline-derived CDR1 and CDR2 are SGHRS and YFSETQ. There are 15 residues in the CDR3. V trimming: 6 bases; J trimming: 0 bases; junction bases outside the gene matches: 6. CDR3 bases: TGCGCCAGCACGGCCGGGGGGTACTCCTACAATGAGCAGTTCTTC. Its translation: CASTAGGYSYNEQFF.

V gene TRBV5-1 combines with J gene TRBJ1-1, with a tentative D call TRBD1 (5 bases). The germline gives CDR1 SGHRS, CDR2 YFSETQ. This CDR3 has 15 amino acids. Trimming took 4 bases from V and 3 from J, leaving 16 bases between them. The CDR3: CASSNGGVEDTEAFF. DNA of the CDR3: TGCGCCAGCAGCAACGGAGGGGTTGAGGACACTGAAGCTTTCTTT. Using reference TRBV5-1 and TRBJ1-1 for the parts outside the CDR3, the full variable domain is KAGVTQTPRYLIKTRGQQVTLSCSPISGHRSVSWYQQTPGQGLQFLFEYFSETQRNKGNFPGRFSGRQFSNSRSEMNVSTLELGDSALYLCASSNGGVEDTEAFFGQGTRLTVV.

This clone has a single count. The CDR3, as DNA: TGCGCCAGCAGCTTCAGGACAGGGAACACCGGGGAGCTGTTTTTT. Encoded protein: CASSFRTGNTGELFF. V and J are TRBV5-1 and TRBJ2-2; 7 bases line up with TRBD1. This CDR3 is 15 amino acids long. J was trimmed by 1 base and V by 2 bases; bases with no gene match: 2. Germline-derived CDR1 and CDR2 are SGHRS and YFSETQ.

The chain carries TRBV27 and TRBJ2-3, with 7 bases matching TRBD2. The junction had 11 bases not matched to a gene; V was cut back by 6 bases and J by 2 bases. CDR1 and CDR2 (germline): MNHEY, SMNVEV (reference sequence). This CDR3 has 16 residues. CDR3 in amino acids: CASSPPPSGYTDTQYF. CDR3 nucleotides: TGTGCCAGCAGCCCCCCCCCTAGCGGATACACAGATACGCAGTATTTT.

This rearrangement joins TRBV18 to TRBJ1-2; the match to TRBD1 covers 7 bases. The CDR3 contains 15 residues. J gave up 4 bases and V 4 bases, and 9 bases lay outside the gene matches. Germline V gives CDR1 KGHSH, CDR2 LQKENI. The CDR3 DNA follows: TGTGCCAGCTCACTAGACCCAGGGACAGCCTATGGCTACACCTTC. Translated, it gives CASSLDPGTAYGYTF.

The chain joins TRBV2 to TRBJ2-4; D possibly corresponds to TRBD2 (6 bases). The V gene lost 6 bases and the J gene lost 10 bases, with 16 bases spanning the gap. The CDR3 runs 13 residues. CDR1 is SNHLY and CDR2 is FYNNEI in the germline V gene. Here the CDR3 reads CASSQDPEGIQYF. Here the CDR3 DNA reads TGTGCCAGCAGCCAAGACCCGGAGGGTATTCAGTACTTC.

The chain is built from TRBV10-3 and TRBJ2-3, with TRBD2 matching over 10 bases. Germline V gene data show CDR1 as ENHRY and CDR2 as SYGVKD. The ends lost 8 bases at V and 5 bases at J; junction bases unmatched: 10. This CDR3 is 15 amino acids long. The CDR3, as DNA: TGTGCCATCTCACGAAGCGGGGGGGAGGTAGATACGCAGTATTTT. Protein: CAISRSGGEVDTQYF.

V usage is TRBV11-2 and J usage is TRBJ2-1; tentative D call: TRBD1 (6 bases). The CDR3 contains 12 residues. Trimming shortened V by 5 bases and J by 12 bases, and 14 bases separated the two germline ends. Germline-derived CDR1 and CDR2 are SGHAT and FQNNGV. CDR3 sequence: CASSPTTGRQFF. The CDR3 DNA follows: TGTGCCAGCAGCCCTACAACAGGGAGGCAGTTCTTC.

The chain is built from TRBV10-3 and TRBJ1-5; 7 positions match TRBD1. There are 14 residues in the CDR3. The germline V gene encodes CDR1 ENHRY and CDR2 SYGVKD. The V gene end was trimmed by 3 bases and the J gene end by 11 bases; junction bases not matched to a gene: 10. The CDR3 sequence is CAISEQGQASAQHF. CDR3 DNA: TGTGCCATCAGTGAACAAGGACAGGCCTCGGCCCAGCATTTT.

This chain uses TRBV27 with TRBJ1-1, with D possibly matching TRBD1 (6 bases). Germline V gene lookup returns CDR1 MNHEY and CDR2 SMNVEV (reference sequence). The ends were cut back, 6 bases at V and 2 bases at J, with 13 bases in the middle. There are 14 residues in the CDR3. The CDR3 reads CASRSDRRNTEAFF. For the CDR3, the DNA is TGTGCCAGCAGGTCGGACAGACGAAACACTGAAGCTTTCTTT.

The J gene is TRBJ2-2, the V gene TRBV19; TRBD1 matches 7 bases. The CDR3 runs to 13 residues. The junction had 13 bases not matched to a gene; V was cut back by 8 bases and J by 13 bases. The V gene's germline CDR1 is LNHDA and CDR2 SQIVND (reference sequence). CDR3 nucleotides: TGTGCCAGTGAGGGACAGCTTCAAAGGGGGCTGTTTTTT. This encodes CASEGQLQRGLFF. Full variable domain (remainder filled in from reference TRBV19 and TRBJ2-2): DGGITQSPKYLFRKEGQNVTLSCEQNLNHDAMYWYRQDPGQGLRLIYYSQIVNDFQKGDIAEGYSVSREKKESFPLTVTSAQKNPTAFYLCASEGQLQRGLFFGEGSRLTVL.

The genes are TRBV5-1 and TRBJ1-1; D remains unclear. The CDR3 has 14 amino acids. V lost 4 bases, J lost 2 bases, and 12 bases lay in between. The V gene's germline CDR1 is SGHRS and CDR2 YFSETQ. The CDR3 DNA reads TGCGCCAGCAGCATGACTCCCACAAACACTGAAGCTTTCTTT. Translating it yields CASSMTPTNTEAFF.

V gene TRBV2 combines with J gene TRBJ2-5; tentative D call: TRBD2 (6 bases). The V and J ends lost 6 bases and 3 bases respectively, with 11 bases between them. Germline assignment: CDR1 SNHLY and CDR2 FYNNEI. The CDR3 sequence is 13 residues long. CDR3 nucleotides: TGTGCCAGCAGATTGGGACTCGAAGAGACCCAGTACTTC. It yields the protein CASRLGLEETQYF.

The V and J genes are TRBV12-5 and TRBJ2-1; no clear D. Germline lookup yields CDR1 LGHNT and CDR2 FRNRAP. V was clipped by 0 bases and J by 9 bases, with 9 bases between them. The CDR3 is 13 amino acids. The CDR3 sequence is CASGLVEESEQFF. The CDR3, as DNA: TGTGCTAGTGGTTTGGTAGAGGAGAGTGAGCAGTTCTTC. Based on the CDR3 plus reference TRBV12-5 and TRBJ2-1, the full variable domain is DARVTQTPRHKVTEMGQEVTMRCQPILGHNTVFWYRQTMMQGLELLAYFRNRAPLDDSGMPKDRFSAEMPDATLATLKIQPSEPRDSAVYFCASGLVEESEQFFGPGTRLTVL.

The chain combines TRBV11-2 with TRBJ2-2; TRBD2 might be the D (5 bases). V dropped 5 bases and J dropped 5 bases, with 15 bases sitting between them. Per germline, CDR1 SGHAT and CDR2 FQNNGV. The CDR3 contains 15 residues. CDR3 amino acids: CASSREAGLTGELFF. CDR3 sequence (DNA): TGTGCCAGCAGCCGCGAGGCGGGTCTGACCGGGGAGCTGTTTTTT.

CDR3 sequence: CASSGTDLYGYTF. CDR3 nucleotides: TGTGCCAGCAGTGGGACAGACTTATATGGCTACACCTTC. The genes are TRBV25-1 and TRBJ1-2; D possibly corresponds to TRBD1 (6 bases). CDR1 and CDR2 from the germline V gene are MGHDK and SYGVNS. The CDR3 contains 13 residues. Trimming removed 4 bases at V and 5 bases at J, with 11 bases between.